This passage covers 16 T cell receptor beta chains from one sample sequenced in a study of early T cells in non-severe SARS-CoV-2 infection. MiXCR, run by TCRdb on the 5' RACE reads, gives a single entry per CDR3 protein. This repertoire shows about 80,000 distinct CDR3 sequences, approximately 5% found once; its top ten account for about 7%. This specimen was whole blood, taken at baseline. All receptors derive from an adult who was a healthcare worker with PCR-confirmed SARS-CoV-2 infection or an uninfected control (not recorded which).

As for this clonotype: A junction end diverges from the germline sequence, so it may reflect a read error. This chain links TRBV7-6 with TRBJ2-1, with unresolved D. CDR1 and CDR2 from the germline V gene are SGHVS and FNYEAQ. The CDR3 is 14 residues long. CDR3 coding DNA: TGTGCCAGCAGTTTAGGGATATCCTACAATGAGCAGTTCTTC. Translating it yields CASSLGISYNEQFF.

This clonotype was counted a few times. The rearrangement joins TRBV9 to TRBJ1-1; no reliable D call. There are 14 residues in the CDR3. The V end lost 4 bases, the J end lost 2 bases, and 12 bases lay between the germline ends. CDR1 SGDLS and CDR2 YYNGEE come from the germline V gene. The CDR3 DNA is TGTGCCAGCAGCCCCCGCGTTGGTAACACTGAAGCTTTCTTT. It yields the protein CASSPRVGNTEAFF.

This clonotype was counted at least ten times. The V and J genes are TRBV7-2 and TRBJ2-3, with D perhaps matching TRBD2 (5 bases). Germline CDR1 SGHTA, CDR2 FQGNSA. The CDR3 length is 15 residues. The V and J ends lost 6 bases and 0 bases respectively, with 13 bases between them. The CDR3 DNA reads TGTGCCAGCAGATCAGAGCCGGGGAGCACAGATACGCAGTATTTT. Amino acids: CASRSEPGSTDTQYF. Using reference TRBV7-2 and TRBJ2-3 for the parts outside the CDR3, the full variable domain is GAGVSQSPSNKVTEKGKDVELRCDPISGHTALYWYRQSLGQGLEFLIYFQGNSAPDKSGLPSDRFSAERTGGSVSTLTIQRTQQEDSAVYLCASRSEPGSTDTQYFGPGTRLTVL.

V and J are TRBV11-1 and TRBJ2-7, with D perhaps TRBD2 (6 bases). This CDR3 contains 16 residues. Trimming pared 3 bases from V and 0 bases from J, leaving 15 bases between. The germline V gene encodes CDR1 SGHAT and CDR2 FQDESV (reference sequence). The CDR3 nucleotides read TGTGCCAGCAGCTTGAGCGGTGACGGGAGCTCCTACGAGCAGTACTTC. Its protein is CASSLSGDGSSYEQYF.

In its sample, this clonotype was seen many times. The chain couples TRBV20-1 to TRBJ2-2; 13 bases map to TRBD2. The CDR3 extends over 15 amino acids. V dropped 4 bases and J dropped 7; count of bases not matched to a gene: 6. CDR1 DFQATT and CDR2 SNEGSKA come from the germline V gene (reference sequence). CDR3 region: CSAKGLAGVNGELFF. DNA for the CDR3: TGCAGTGCTAAAGGACTAGCGGGAGTGAACGGGGAGCTGTTTTTT.

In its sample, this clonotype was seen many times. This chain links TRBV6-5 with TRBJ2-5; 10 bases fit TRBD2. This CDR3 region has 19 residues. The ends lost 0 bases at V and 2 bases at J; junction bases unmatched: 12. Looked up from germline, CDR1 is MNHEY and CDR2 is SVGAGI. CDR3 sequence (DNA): TGTGCCAGCAGTTACTCCGCTAGCGGGAGTCTATTCGGGCAAGAGACCCAGTACTTC. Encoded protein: CASSYSASGSLFGQETQYF.

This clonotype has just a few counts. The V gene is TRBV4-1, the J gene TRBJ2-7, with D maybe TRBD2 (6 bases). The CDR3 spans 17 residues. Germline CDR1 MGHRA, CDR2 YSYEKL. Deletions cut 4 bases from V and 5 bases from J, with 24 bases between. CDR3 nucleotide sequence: TGCGCCAGCAGCCCCTCTGAGCGGGCGACACTACCGCACGAGCAGTACTTC. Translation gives CASSPSERATLPHEQYF.

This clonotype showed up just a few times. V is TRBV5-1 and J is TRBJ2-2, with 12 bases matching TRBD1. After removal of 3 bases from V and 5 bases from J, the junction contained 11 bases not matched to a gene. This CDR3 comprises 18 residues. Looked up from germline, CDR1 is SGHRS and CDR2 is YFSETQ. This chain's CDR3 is CASSSYRDRGRGTGELFF. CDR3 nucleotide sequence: TGCGCCAGCAGCTCTTACCGGGACAGGGGGCGCGGGACCGGGGAGCTGTTTTTT. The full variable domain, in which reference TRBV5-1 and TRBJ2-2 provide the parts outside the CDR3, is KAGVTQTPRYLIKTRGQQVTLSCSPISGHRSVSWYQQTPGQGLQFLFEYFSETQRNKGNFPGRFSGRQFSNSRSEMNVSTLELGDSALYLCASSSYRDRGRGTGELFFGEGSRLTVL.

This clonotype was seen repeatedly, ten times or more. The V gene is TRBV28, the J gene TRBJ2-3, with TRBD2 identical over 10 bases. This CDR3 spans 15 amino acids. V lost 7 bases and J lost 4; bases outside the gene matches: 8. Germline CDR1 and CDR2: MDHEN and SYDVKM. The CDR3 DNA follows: TGTGCCAGCATGTCATCTAGCGGGAGAGCAGATACGCAGTATTTT. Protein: CASMSSSGRADTQYF.

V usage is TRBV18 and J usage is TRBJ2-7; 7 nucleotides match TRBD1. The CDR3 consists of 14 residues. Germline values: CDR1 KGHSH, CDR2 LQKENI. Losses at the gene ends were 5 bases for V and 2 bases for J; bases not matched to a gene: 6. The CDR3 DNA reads TGTGCCAGCTCATCGGGGACAGTGACCTACGAGCAGTACTTC. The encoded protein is CASSSGTVTYEQYF.

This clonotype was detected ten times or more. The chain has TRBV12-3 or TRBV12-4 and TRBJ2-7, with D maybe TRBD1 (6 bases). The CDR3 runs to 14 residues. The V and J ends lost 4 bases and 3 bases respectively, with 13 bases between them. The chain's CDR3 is CASSYGQTYYEQYF. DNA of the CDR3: TGTGCCAGCAGTTATGGACAGACCTACTACGAGCAGTACTTC.

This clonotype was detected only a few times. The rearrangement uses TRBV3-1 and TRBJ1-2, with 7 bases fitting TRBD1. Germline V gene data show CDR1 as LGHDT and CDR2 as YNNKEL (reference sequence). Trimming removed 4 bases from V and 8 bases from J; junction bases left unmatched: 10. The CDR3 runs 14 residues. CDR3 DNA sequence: TGTGCCAGCAGCCCCACGACAGGGCCGAGAGGCTACACCTTC. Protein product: CASSPTTGPRGYTF.

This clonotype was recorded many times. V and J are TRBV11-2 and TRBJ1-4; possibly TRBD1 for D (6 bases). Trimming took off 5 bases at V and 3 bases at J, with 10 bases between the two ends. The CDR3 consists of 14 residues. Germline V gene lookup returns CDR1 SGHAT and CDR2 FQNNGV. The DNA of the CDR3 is TGTGCCAGCAGCCTGGACAGAGCTAATGAAAAACTGTTTTTT. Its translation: CASSLDRANEKLFF. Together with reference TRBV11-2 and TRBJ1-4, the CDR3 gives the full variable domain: EAGVAQSPRYKIIEKRQSVAFWCNPISGHATLYWYQQILGQGPKLLIQFQNNGVVDDSQLPKDRFSAERLKGVDSTLKIQPAKLEDSAVYLCASSLDRANEKLFFGSGTQLSVL.

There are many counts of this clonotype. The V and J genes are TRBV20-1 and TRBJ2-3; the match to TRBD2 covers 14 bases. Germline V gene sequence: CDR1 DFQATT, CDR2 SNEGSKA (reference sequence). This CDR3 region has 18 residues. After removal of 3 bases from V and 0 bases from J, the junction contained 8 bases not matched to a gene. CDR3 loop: CSASPWTSGRSSTDTQYF. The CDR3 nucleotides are TGCAGTGCTAGCCCTTGGACTAGCGGGAGGTCTAGCACAGATACGCAGTATTTT.

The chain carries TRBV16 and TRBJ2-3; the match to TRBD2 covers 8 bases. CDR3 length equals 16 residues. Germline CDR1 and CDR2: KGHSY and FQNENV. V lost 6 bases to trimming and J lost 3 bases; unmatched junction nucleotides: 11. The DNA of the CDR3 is TGTGCCAGCAGTCTAACCGGGACTAGTAAAACAGATACGCAGTATTTT. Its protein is CASSLTGTSKTDTQYF.

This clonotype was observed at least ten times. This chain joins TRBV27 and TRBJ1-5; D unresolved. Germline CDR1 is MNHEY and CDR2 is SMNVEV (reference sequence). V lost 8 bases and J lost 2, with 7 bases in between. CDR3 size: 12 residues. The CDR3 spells CASSTRNQPQHF. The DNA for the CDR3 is TGTGCCAGCTCCACACGCAATCAGCCCCAGCATTTT.